The sequence of this TCR beta chain was determined in a study of blood T cell repertoires in COVID-19. About the research overall: Samples taken during acute and convalescent COVID-19 were collected in the United States, Italy and Spain. The analysed material was cDNA or gDNA that came from T cells, B-cell-depleted T cells, or PBMCs.

Recruitment covered roughly 24 US areas and drew participants whose ages spanned about 18 to 100 years. Authors' analysis steps: Estimation of nucleated cell counts was performed using reference gene primer amplification. Clones were read by immunoSEQ multiplex PCR, and TCRdb kept only the in-frame ones, dropping some. V and J calls and clone size are as listed in that table; D and trimming were resolved from the DNA. Found here are roughly 250,000 clones, over 75% of them singletons; the top ten hold approximately 4%. The V segment lost 5 bases and the J segment 5 bases; nucleotides outside the gene matches: 15. The CDR3 contains 20 residues. Germline V gene lookup returns CDR1 SGHVS and CDR2 FNYEAQ.

Sequencing was done on a sample of PBMCs or T cells enriched from blood (not recorded which). The TCR was taken from a woman aged 30 to 39 who had recovered from COVID-19. The rearrangement links TRBV7-6 to TRBJ2-1; 16 bases match TRBD2. CDR3 loop: CASSITYMGLAGGSDNEQFF. The CDR3 coding sequence is TGTGCCAGCAGCATTACCTATATGGGACTAGCGGGAGGGTCTGACAATGAGCAGTTCTTC.